Reported below is one T cell receptor beta chain. What it binds is unknown. This CDR3 is also generated by other DNA sequences in the sample. The sample originates from a study of shared clonotypes between healthy human individuals. Study-level results: Larger estimated richness was generally recorded for naive subsets relative to memory subsets. Several donors showed sharing of approximately 5% of naive CD4 clonotypes. The four-donor shared clonotypes exceeded non-shared clonotypes in generation probability, with non-shared ones scoring lower.

V lost 3 bases and J lost 8, with 7 bases in between. The V gene's germline CDR1 is SNHLY and CDR2 FYNNEI. The CDR3 runs 11 residues. This table comes from immunoSEQ multiplex PCR, and its TCRdb copy is limited to in-frame clones, with some not included. Of 2 million to 2.5 million clones listed, approximately 93% are singletons. Sequencing was carried out using naive CD4+ T cells from PBMCs. The subset here: CD45RA+ positively selected. The chain joins TRBV2 to TRBJ1-2, with a weak D call TRBD1 (5 bases). The TCR originated in a young man in good health. Some clones in this sample may be carry-over from other donors' samples. The CDR3 nucleotides are TGTGCCAGCAGTGAGCGGGGCGGCTACACCTTC. As protein: CASSERGGYTF.